Described below is a single TCR beta chain sequence and its context. Its antigen has not been determined. Within one base of it there is no much larger clone, and no base qualities were kept. This entry belongs to a study of CD8 T cells in Susac syndrome (dated by TCRdb to between 2018 and 2021). A note on the overall study: Whether CD8+ T cell activation and differentiation in Susac syndrome was antigen driven was tested using repertoire sequencing. Clonality of the CD8+ T cell repertoire was compared between eleven to twelve healthy donors, approximately 14 Susac syndrome patients and approximately 16 multiple sclerosis patients. Overall study results and their limits: The number of individuals in the TCR sequencing and HLA analysis was recognized as being relatively small.

RNA was extracted using the RNeasy kit, and roughly 0.5 to 1 microgram was reverse transcribed with random hexamers. The immunoSEQ multiplex PCR assay, covering 54 Vbeta and 13 Jbeta segments, was used to amplify TCR beta CDR3 regions. To correct PCR amplification bias, a synthetic template baseline was used for both primer optimization and computational correction. In the authors' own workflow: Reads were annotated to V, D and J genes according to IMGT and were analyzed with immunoSEQ Analyzer, with only productive sequences retained. Clonality was calculated as one minus the Shannon entropy normalized by log2 of the number of productive unique sequences. Public and private clones were assessed among the 100 most prevalent clones of each patient and control. Clones were defined as Susac-specific when absent from the healthy and MS cohorts, from approximately 1,100 published viral clones and from other ImmuneACCESS disease sequences. TCRdb redid the processing of the public reads, applying fastp at Q25 and MiXCR, and retained in-frame beta chains. Each CDR3 protein appears once, grouped with its most common genes and DNA. These V and J calls are TCRdb output, not the study's own analysis. The sample data list some 80,000 distinct CDR3 sequences, and around 94% of these were observed just once. 0.25% to 0.3% of the sample comes from the top ten.

V is cut by 2 bases and J by 3 bases, and the space between the germline ends is 8 bases. From cysteine to phenylalanine, the CDR3 is 13 amino acids long. Only the CDR3 region is kept as DNA, spanning 39 bases read in frame from base 1. CDR1 SEHNR and CDR2 FQNEAQ are derived from the germline V gene (reference sequence). Peripheral blood CD8+ and CD4+ T cells from healthy donors, Susac syndrome patients and multiple sclerosis patients were profiled by high-throughput TCR beta sequencing. Healthy donors were age- and sex-matched controls. Bulk CD8+ and CD4+ T cells were purified by magnetic negative isolation, whereas CD8+ TEMRA cells were enriched by FACS. Blood was collected in EDTA tubes and processed within 24 hours, with PBMCs isolated through density gradient centrifugation. PBMCs destined for TCR sequencing were cryopreserved in liquid nitrogen and later thawed in a 37 °C water bath. The sorted or isolated CD4+, CD8+ and CD8+ TEMRA cells had a purity of 90% or higher.

The sequenced sample was CD8+ T cells from PBMCs. The chain was built from TRBV7-9 and TRBJ2-7, with no D gene named confidently. This clonotype originated in a human donor in good health. The sequenced DNA is TGTGCCAGCAGCTTATCCTTACACTACGAGCAGTACTTC. This translates into CASSLSLHYEQYF.